Below, 10 T cell receptor beta chains from the same sample are listed, as sequenced in a study of shared clonotypes between healthy human individuals. Only in-frame clones appear in the TCRdb table, and some are missing; sequencing was by immunoSEQ multiplex PCR. The data hold some 2,500,000 clones, with under 95% observed a single time. The material sequenced was naive CD4+ T cells from PBMCs. Subset defined: CD45RA+ positively selected. The receptor source for this set is a man aged 18 to 30 in good health. Some clones in this sample may be carry-over from other donors' samples.

The V call is TRBV6-5, the J call TRBJ1-5, with a weak D call TRBD1 (6 bases). CDR3 length: 15 residues. CDR1 is MNHEY, CDR2 SVGAGI, per germline. Between the trimmed V and J ends, which lost 6 bases and 0 bases, there was a span of 12 bases. The CDR3 DNA reads TGTGCCAGCAGCCCGGGGGGGGCTAGCAATCAGCCCCAGCATTTT. As protein: CASSPGGASNQPQHF.

The CDR3 loop is CASWSSYYEQYF. DNA of the CDR3: TGTGCCAGCTGGTCCAGCTACTACGAGCAGTACTTC. The chain recombines TRBV6-1 with TRBJ2-7, with D uncertain. The CDR3 spans 12 residues. Germline V gene lookup returns CDR1 MNHNS and CDR2 SASEGT. V lost 8 bases, J lost 3 bases, and 11 bases lay in between.

The rearrangement joins TRBV7-9 to TRBJ2-1, with a possible D match to TRBD2 (6 bases). The CDR3 extends over 15 amino acids. The germline V gene encodes CDR1 SEHNR and CDR2 FQNEAQ (reference sequence). Trimming pared 0 bases from V and 3 bases from J, leaving 9 bases between. As DNA, the CDR3 is TGTGCCAGCAGCTTAGCGGCGGGAATCTACAATGAGCAGTTCTTC. Residues: CASSLAAGIYNEQFF.

V usage is TRBV4-2 and J usage is TRBJ1-5; perhaps TRBD1 as D (5 bases). CDR3 length: 17 amino acids. V lost 0 bases and J lost 6, with 18 bases in between. Germline CDR1 and CDR2: LGHNA and YNFKEQ. The CDR3 spells CASSQDYIGGSSQPQHF. The CDR3 region has the DNA TGTGCCAGCAGCCAAGATTATATCGGGGGGTCGTCTCAGCCCCAGCATTTT.

The chain couples TRBV6-5 to TRBJ2-6; TRBD1 agrees at 9 bases. V lost 6 bases, J lost 4 bases, and 4 bases stayed unmatched. Looked up from germline, CDR1 is MNHEY and CDR2 is SVGAGI. The CDR3 length is 15 residues. The chain's CDR3 is CASSGQGTGANVLTF. The CDR3 region has the DNA TGTGCCAGCAGCGGACAGGGGACAGGGGCCAACGTCCTGACTTTC.

The rearrangement links TRBV18 to TRBJ1-1, with D uncertain. The CDR3 extends over 12 amino acids. From germline, CDR1 is KGHSH and CDR2 LQKENI. The ends were cut back, 5 bases at V and 3 bases at J, with 7 bases in the middle. The CDR3 coding sequence is TGTGCCAGCTCAGGGGATTACACTGAAGCTTTCTTT. The encoded protein is CASSGDYTEAFF.

The rearrangement links TRBV7-9 to TRBJ1-1, with a weak D call TRBD1 (5 bases). CDR1 is SEHNR, CDR2 FQNEAQ, per germline (reference sequence). Trimming took off 6 bases at V and 4 bases at J, with 15 bases between the two ends. This CDR3 contains 14 residues. CDR3 in DNA: TGTGCCAGCAGACCCGACAGAAAAATCACTGAAGCTTTCTTT. Encoded protein: CASRPDRKITEAFF.

V gene TRBV20-1 combines with J gene TRBJ1-1; possible D gene TRBD1, 5 bases. Germline values: CDR1 DFQATT, CDR2 SNEGSKA (reference sequence). The CDR3 is 11 amino acids. The V end was cut by 4 bases, the J end by 11 bases, with 14 bases between. The CDR3 region has the DNA TGCAGTGCTATTGTGGGGCACGAGGCTTTCTTT. Amino acids: CSAIVGHEAFF.

The chain carries TRBV7-6 and TRBJ1-4; 8 positions match TRBD1. V shed 5 bases, J shed 4 bases, and the junction held 15 bases outside the gene matches. The CDR3 runs to 18 residues. In germline, CDR1 is SGHVS, CDR2 FNYEAQ. The CDR3 coding sequence is TGTGCCAGCAGCCCGGCCGGGACAGGCTTCTCCTTTAATGAAAAACTGTTTTTT. This translates into CASSPAGTGFSFNEKLFF.

The V gene is TRBV19, the J gene TRBJ1-1; D gene unclear. The germline V and J ends were trimmed by 4 bases and 6 bases, with 12 bases remaining between them. The CDR3 loop spans 13 amino acids. Germline V gives CDR1 LNHDA, CDR2 SQIVND (reference sequence). CDR3 residues: CASSSVSLAEAFF. CDR3 bases: TGTGCCAGTAGTAGCGTCAGTTTGGCTGAAGCTTTCTTT.